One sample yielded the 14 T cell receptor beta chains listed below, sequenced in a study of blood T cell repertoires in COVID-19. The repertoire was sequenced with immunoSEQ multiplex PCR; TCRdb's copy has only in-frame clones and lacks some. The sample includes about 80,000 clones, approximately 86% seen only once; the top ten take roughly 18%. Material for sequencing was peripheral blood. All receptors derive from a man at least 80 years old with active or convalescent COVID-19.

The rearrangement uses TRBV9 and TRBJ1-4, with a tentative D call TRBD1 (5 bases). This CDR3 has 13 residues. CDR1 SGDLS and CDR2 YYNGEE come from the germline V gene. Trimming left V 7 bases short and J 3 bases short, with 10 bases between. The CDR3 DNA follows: TGTGCCAGCGGGGGGTTCGCTAATGAAAAACTGTTTTTT. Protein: CASGGFANEKLFF.

CDR3 coding DNA: TGTGCCAGCAGTTACGGTAGAAGCAATCAGCCCCAGCATTTT. Translating it yields CASSYGRSNQPQHF. The V call is TRBV6-5, the J call TRBJ1-5; D remains unclear. The V and J ends lost 2 bases and 1 base respectively, with 6 bases between them. CDR3 length: 14 amino acids. The V gene's germline CDR1 is MNHEY and CDR2 SVGAGI.

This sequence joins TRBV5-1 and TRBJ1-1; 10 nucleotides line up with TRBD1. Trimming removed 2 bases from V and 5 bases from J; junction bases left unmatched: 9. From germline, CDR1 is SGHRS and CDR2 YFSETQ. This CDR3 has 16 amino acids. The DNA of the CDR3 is TGCGCCAGCAGCTTCCGACAGGGGGCAACCGGAACTGAAGCTTTCTTT. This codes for CASSFRQGATGTEAFF.

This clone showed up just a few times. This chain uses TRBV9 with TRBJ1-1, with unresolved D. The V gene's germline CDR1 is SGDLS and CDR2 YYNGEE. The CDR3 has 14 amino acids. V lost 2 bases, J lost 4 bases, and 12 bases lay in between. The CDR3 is CASSVGGRATEAFF. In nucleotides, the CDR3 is TGTGCCAGCAGCGTCGGAGGGAGGGCCACTGAAGCTTTCTTT.

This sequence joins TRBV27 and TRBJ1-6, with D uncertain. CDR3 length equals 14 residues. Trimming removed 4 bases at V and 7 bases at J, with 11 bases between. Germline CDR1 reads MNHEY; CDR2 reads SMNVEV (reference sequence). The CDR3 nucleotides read TGTGCCAGCAGTTCCCGCGCGGGAAATTCACCCCTCCACTTT. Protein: CASSSRAGNSPLHF.

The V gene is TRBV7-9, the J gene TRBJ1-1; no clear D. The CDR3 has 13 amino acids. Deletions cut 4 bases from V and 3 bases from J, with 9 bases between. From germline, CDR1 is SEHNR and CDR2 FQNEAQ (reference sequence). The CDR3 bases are TGTGCCAGCAGCTCCCTCCCAGACACTGAAGCTTTCTTT. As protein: CASSSLPDTEAFF.

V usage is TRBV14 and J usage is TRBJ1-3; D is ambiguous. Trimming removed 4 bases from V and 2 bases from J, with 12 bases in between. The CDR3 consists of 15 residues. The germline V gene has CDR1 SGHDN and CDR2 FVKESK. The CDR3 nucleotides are TGTGCCAGCAGCCTTTTTCAATCAACTGGAAACACCATATATTTT. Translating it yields CASSLFQSTGNTIYF.

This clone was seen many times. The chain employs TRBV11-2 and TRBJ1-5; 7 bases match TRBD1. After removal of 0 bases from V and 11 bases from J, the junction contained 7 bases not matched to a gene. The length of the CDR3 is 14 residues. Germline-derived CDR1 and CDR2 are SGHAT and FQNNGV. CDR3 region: CASSLDSDRVTQHF. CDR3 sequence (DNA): TGTGCCAGCAGCTTAGACTCCGACAGGGTGACCCAGCATTTT. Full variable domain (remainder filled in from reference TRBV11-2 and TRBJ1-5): EAGVAQSPRYKIIEKRQSVAFWCNPISGHATLYWYQQILGQGPKLLIQFQNNGVVDDSQLPKDRFSAERLKGVDSTLKIQPAKLEDSAVYLCASSLDSDRVTQHFGDGTRLSIL.

This CDR3 reads CASRGQGGNYGYTF. Here the CDR3 DNA reads TGTGCCAGCAGGGGACAGGGGGGTAACTATGGCTACACCTTC. The chain couples TRBV6-6 to TRBJ1-2; 11 bases are a match to TRBD1. In germline, CDR1 is MNHNY, CDR2 SVGAGI (reference sequence). The J segment lost 1 base and the V segment lost 6 bases, leaving 1 base of the junction unmatched. This CDR3 contains 14 residues.

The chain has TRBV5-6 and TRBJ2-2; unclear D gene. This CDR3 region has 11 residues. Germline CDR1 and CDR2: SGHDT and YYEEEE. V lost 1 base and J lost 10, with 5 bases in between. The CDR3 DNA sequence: TGTGCCAGCAGCTTGCGGTCGGAGCTGTTTTTT. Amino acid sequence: CASSLRSELFF.

The CDR3 protein is CASSSLTGSTADTQYF. DNA for the CDR3: TGTGCCAGTAGTTCCCTTACAGGATCTACCGCAGATACGCAGTATTTT. The chain employs TRBV19 and TRBJ2-3, with D possibly TRBD1 on 5 matching bases. Deletions cut 5 bases from V and 4 bases from J, with 19 bases between. Germline V gives CDR1 LNHDA, CDR2 SQIVND (reference sequence). CDR3 length: 16 residues.

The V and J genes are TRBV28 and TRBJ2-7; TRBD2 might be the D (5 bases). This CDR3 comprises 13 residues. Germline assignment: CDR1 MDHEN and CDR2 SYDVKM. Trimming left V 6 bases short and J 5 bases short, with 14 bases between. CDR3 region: CASSTPGRDEQYV. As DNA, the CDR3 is TGTGCCAGCAGCACCCCTGGGCGGGACGAGCAGTACGTC.

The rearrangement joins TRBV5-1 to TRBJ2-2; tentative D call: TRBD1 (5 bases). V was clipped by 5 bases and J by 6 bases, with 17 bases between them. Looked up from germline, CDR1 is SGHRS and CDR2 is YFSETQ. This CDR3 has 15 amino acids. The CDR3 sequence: CASRGLAGKAGELFF. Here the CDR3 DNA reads TGCGCCAGCAGGGGATTGGCAGGGAAGGCCGGGGAGCTGTTTTTT.

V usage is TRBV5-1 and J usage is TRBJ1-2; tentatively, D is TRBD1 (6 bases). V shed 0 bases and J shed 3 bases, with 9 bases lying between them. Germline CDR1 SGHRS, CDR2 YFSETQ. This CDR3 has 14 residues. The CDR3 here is CASSLGTADYGYTF. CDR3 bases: TGCGCCAGCAGCTTGGGGACAGCTGACTATGGCTACACCTTC.